This section outlines one T cell receptor beta chain sequence together with its context. Its matching antigen is unknown. The data were obtained in a study of cytomegalovirus exposure and HLA in healthy donors. The wider study: The early release's HLA-typed donors yielded some 85 million unique TCRs. General study results and limits: The authors later found HLA-associated TCR beta chains more clonally expanded than equally common others.

Primers included in the PCR were 60 Vbeta and 13 Jbeta primers. Method: immunoSEQ multiplex PCR; TCRdb's copy keeps in-frame clones and lacks some. The repertoire holds around 67,000 clones, with 75% to 85% as singletons. Sequencing was performed on PBMCs. This receptor was obtained from a man aged 18 to 29 in good health and CMV-seropositive.

CDR3 DNA sequence: TGTGCCAGCAGTGAAGCGCCGGGTGCCCCCTACGAGCAGTACTTC. This codes for CASSEAPGAPYEQYF. V usage is TRBV6-1 and J usage is TRBJ2-7; D uncertain. In germline, CDR1 is MNHNS, CDR2 SASEGT. The length of the CDR3 is 15 residues. Trimming shortened V by 0 bases and J by 2 bases, and 11 bases separated the two germline ends.